This T cell receptor (beta chain) originates from a study of siplizumab effects on memory and regulatory T cells. Measured with immunoSEQ multiplex PCR; TCRdb has only the in-frame clones, and not every one. Here the sample spans tens of thousands of clones, less than 95% being singletons. The source of this sequence is a human donor in good health. The specimen was CD8+ T cells sorted from blood.

CDR3 bases: TGTGCCAGTAGTGCGGGACAGGGGGCCGAGCAGTACTTC. Protein product: CASSAGQGAEQYF. The chain employs TRBV19 and TRBJ2-7, with 12 bases identical to TRBD1. Trimming took 5 bases from V and 6 from J; bases not matched to a gene: 2. The CDR3 totals 13 residues. Germline assignment: CDR1 LNHDA and CDR2 SQIVND (reference sequence).